This TCR beta chain came from a study of vaccination and CD4 T cells after COVID-19. About the study: Post-vaccine sampling followed dose two by a median approximately 70 days (range 14 to 241). General study results and limits: Nearly all convalescent vaccine-specific clones, 304 of 307, recognized only SARS-CoV-2 spike.

A remark on this clonotype: Its antigen remains unknown.

CDR1 and CDR2 from the germline V gene are KGHSH and LQKENI. The CDR3 runs to 16 residues. The V end lost 3 bases, the J end lost 1 base, and 13 bases lay between the germline ends. Cultured CD4+ T-cell DNA underwent Oncomine TCR Beta short-read sequencing. From cultured CD4+ T cells, genomic DNA was extracted. MiXCR, run by TCRdb on the PCR reads, gives a single entry per CDR3 protein. Of about 18,000 distinct CDR3 sequences listed, more than 70% were seen once; the top ten hold about 17%. Treatment of the sample: roughly ten-day PBMC culture with coronavirus spike peptide pools or control peptides (ViraFEST assay). T cells were expanded with peptide pools, and expanded clonotypes were identified by TCR sequencing.

Sequences were derived from CD4+ T cells from blood, cultured in vitro, sampled after SARS-CoV-2 vaccination. The sequence derives from a human donor who received a COVID-19 vaccine. The V and J genes are TRBV18 and TRBJ1-5; D may be TRBD1 (6 bases). The CDR3 DNA follows: TGTGCCAGCTCACCTAACGCGGACAGCAGCAATCAGCCCCAGCATTTT. Translating gives CASSPNADSSNQPQHF. Together with reference TRBV18 and TRBJ1-5, the CDR3 gives the full variable domain: NAGVMQNPRHLVRRRGQEARLRCSPMKGHSHVYWYRQLPEEGLKFMVYLQKENIIDESGMPKERFSAEFPKEGPSILRIQQVVRGDSAAYFCASSPNADSSNQPQHFGDGTRLSIL.